This TCR beta chain was observed in a study of blood T cell repertoires in COVID-19. V was pared by 5 bases and J by 1 base, with 3 bases of the junction left unmatched. The CDR3 sequence is 15 residues long. CDR1 is SGHAT and CDR2 is FQNNGV in the germline V gene. Original methodology: Using reference gene primer amplification, nucleated cell counts were estimated. Libraries were prepared by immunoSEQ multiplex PCR; TCRdb keeps only in-frame clonotypes and omits some of them. V, J and clone size were drawn from that table, and D and trimming were deduced from the DNA. The repertoire holds some 180,000 clones, with approximately 80% as singletons.

The J gene is TRBJ2-3, the V gene TRBV11-2; TRBD1 aligns across 10 bases. The material sequenced was peripheral blood. This receptor was obtained from a human donor in a cohort sampled during active COVID-19. CDR3 sequence (DNA): TGTGCCAGCAGCCTTGGGACAGGGGGCACAGATACGCAGTATTTT. This sequence encodes CASSLGTGGTDTQYF.